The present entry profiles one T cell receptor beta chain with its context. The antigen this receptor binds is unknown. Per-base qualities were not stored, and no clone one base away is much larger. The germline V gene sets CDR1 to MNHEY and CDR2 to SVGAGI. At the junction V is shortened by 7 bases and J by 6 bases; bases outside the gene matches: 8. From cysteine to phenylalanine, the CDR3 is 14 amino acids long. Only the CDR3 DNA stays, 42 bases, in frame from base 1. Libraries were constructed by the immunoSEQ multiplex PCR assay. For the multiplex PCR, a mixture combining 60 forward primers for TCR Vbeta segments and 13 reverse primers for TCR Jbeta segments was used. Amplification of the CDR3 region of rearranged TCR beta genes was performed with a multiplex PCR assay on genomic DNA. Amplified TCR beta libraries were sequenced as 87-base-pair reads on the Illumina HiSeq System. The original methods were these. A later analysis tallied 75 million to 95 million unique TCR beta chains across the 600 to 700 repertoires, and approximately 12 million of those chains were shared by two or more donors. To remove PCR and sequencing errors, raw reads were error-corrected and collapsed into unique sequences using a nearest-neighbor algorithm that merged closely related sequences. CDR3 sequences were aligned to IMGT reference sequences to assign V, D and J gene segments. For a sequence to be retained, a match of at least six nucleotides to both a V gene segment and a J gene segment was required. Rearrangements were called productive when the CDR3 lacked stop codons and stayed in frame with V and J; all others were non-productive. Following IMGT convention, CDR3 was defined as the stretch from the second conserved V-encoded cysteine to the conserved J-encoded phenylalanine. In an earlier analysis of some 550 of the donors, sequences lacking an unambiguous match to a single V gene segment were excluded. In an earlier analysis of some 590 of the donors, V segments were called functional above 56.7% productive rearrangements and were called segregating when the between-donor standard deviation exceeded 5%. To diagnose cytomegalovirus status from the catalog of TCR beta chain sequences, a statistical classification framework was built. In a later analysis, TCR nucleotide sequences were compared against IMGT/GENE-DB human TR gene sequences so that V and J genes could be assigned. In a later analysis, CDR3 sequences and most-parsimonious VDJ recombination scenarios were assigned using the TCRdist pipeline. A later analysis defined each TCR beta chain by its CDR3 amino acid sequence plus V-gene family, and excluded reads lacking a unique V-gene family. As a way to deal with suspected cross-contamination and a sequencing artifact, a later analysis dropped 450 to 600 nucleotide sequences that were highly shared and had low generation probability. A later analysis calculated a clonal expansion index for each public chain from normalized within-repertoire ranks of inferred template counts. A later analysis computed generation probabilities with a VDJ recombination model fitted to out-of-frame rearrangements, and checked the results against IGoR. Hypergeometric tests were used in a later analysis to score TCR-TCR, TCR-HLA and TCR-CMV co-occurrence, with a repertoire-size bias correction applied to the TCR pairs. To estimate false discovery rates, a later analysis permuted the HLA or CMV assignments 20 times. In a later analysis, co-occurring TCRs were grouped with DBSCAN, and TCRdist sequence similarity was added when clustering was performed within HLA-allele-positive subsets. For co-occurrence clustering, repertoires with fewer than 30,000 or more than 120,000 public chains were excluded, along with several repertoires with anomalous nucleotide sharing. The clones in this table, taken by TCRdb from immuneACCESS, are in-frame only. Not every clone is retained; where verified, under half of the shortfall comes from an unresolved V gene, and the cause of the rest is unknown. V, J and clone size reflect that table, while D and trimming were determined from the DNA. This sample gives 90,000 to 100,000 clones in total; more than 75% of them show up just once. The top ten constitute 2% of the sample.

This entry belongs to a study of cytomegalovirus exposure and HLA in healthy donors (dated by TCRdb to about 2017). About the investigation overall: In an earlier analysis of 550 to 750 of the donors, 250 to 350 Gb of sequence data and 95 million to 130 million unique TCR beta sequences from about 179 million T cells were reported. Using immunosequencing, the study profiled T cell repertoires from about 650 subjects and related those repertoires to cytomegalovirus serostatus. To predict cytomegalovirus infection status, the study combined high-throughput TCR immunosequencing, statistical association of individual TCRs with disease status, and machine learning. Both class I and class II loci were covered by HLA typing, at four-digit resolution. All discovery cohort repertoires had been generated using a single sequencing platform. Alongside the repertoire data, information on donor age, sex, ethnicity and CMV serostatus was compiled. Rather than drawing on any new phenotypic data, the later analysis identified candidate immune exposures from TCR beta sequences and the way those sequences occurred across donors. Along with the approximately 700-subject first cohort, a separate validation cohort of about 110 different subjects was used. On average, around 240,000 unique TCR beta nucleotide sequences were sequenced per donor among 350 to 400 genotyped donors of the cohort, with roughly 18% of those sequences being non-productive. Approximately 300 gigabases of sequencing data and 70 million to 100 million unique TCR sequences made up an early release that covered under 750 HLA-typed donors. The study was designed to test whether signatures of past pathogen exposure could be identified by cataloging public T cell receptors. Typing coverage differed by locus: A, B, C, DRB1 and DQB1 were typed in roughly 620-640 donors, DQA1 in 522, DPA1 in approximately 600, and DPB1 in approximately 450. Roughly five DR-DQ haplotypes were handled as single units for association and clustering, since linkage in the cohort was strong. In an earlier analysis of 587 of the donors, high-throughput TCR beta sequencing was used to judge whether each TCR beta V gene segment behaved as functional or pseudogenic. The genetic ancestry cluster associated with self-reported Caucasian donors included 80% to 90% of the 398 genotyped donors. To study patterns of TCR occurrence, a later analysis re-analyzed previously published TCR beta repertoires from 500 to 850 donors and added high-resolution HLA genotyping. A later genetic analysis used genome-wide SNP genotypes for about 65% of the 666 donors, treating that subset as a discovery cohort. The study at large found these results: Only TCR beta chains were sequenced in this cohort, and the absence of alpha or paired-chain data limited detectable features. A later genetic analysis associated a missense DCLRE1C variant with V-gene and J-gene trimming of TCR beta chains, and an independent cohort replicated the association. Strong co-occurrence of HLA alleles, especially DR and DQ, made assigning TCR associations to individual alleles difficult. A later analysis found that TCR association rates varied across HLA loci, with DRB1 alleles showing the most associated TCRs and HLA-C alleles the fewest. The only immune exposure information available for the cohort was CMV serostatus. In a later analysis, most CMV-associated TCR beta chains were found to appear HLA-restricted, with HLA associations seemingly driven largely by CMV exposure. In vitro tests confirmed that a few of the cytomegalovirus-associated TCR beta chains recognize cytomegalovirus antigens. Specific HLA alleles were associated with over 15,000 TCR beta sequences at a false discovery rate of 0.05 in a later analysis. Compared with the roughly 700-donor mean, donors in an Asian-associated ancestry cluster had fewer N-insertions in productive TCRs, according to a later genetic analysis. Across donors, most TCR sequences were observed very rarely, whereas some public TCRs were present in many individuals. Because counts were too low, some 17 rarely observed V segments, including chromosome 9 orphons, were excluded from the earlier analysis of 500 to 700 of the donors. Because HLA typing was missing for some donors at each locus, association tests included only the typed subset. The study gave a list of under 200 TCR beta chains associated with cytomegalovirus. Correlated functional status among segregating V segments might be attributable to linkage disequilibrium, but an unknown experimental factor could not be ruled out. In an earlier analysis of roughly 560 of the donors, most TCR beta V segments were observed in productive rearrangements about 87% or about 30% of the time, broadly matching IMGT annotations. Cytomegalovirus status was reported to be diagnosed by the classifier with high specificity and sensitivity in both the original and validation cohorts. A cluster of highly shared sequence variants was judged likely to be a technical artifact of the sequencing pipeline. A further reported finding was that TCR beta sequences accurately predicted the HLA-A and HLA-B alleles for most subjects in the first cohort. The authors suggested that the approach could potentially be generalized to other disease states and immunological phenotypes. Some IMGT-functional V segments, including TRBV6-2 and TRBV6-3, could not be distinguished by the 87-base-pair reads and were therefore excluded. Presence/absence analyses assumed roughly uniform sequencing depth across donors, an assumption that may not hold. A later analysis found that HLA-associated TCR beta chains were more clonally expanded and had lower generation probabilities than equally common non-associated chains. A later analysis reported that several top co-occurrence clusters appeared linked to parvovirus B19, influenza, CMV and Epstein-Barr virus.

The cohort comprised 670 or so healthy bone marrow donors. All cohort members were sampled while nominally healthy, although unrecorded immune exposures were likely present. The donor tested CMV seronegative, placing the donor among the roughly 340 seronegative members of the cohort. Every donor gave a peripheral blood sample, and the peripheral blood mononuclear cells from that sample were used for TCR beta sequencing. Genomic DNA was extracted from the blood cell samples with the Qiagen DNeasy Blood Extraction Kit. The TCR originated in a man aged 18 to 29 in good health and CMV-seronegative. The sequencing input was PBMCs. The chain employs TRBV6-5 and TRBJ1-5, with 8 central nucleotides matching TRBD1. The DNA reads TGTGCCAGCACTAGGACAGGGATCGGTCAGCCCCAGCATTTT. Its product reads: CASTRTGIGQPQHF.